This passage covers 6 T cell receptor beta chains from one sample sequenced in a study of blood T cell repertoires in COVID-19. Generated by immunoSEQ multiplex PCR, the TCRdb table keeps only in-frame clones and is missing some. This table holds 95,000 to 150,000 clones, less than 90% found once. Sequenced material: peripheral blood. The origin of the receptors is a man older than 75 with active or convalescent COVID-19.

The rearrangement joins TRBV5-1 to TRBJ2-1, with 10 bases lining up with TRBD2. V lost 0 bases, J lost 7 bases, and 4 bases stayed unmatched. The CDR3 extends over 15 amino acids. Germline CDR1 is SGHRS and CDR2 is YFSETQ. The CDR3 DNA follows: TGCGCCAGCAGCTTGGGGCTAGCGGGGGTTAATGAGCAGTTCTTC. This gives the protein CASSLGLAGVNEQFF.

V gene TRBV6-1 combines with J gene TRBJ1-2; weak D call: TRBD1 (5 bases). The CDR3 runs to 15 residues. V was cut by 0 bases and J by 7 bases, with 15 bases left in between. Per the germline V gene, CDR1 is MNHNS and CDR2 is SASEGT. The CDR3 coding sequence is TGTGCCAGCAGTGAAGCGCTAGTCAGGGTTCGTGGCTACACCTTC. It encodes CASSEALVRVRGYTF.

This clone was detected once. This chain connects TRBV10-2 to TRBJ2-3; 12 bases line up with TRBD2. The CDR3 consists of 13 residues. Per germline, CDR1 WSHSY and CDR2 SAAADI. Trimming cost V 11 bases and J 5 bases; bases outside gene matches: 5. The CDR3 coding sequence is TGCGCCGGACTAGCGGGGAGTGGAGATACGCAGTATTTT. Protein: CAGLAGSGDTQYF.

The V gene is TRBV5-4, the J gene TRBJ2-2; tentative D call: TRBD2 (7 bases). Germline CDR1 reads SGHNT; CDR2 reads YYREEE (reference sequence). The CDR3 length is 15 residues. The V end was cut by 5 bases, the J end by 3 bases, with 14 bases between. CDR3 nucleotide sequence: TGTGCCAGCAGACGGGGGGCCGGGGACACCGGGGAGCTGTTTTTT. This translates into CASRRGAGDTGELFF. Filled out from reference TRBV5-4 and TRBJ2-2, the complete variable domain reads ETGVTQSPTHLIKTRGQQVTLRCSSQSGHNTVSWYQQALGQGPQFIFQYYREEENGRGNFPPRFSGLQFPNYSSELNVNALELDDSALYLCASRRGAGDTGELFFGEGSRLTVL.

The chain carries TRBV5-1 and TRBJ1-1; 12 nucleotides match TRBD1. The ends lost 0 bases at V and 0 bases at J; junction bases unmatched: 6. Germline assignment: CDR1 SGHRS and CDR2 YFSETQ. This CDR3 spans 18 amino acids. The CDR3 nucleotides read TGCGCCAGCAGCTTGGGGCGCGGGACAGGGGGCGTGAACACTGAAGCTTTCTTT. Encoded protein: CASSLGRGTGGVNTEAFF. The full variable domain, with the rest looked up from reference TRBV5-1 and TRBJ1-1, is KAGVTQTPRYLIKTRGQQVTLSCSPISGHRSVSWYQQTPGQGLQFLFEYFSETQRNKGNFPGRFSGRQFSNSRSEMNVSTLELGDSALYLCASSLGRGTGGVNTEAFFGQGTRLTVV.

Written as DNA, the CDR3 is TGTGCCAGCAGCGAGGGGAGGGTGGAGACCCAGTACTTC. It yields the protein CASSEGRVETQYF. The V call is TRBV7-8, the J call TRBJ2-5, with 7 bases fitting TRBD2. This CDR3 comprises 13 residues. The trim removed 5 bases at V and 5 bases at J, leaving 5 bases unmatched. Germline CDR1 and CDR2: SGHVS and FQNEAQ. Full variable domain (rest looked up from reference TRBV7-8 and TRBJ2-5): GAGVSQSPRYKVAKRGQDVALRCDPISGHVSLFWYQQALGQGPEFLTYFQNEAQLDKSGLPSDRFFAERPEGSVSTLKIQRTQQEDSAVYLCASSEGRVETQYFGPGTRLLVL.